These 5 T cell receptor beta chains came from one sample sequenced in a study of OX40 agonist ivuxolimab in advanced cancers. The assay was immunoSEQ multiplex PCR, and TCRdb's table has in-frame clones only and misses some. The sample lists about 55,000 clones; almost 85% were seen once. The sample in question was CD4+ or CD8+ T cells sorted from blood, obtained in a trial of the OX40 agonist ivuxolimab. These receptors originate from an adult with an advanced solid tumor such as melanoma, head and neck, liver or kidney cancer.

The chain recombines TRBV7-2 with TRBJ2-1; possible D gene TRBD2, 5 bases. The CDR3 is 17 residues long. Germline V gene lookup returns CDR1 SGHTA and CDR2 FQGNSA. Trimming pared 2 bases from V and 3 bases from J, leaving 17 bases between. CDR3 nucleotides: TGTGCCAGCAGCTTATCCCCGACCGGACGGGGCTACAATGAGCAGTTCTTC. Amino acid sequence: CASSLSPTGRGYNEQFF.

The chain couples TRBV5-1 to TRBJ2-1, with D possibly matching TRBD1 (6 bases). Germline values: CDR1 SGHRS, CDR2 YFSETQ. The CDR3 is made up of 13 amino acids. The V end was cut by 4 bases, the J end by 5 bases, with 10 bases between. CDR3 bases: TGCGCCAGCAGCGTCGGACAGAACAATGAGCAGTTCTTC. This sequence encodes CASSVGQNNEQFF.

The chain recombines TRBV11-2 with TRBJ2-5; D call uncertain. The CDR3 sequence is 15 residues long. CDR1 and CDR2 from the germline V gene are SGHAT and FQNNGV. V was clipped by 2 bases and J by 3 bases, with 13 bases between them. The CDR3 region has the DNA TGTGCCAGCAGCTTAATATTAATGGCAGAAGAGACCCAGTACTTC. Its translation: CASSLILMAEETQYF.

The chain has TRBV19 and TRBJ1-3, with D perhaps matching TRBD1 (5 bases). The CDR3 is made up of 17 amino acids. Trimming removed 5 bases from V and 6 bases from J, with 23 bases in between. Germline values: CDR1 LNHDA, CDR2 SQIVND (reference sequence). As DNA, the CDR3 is TGTGCCAGTAGTTTCCGCCTCAGAGGGACGAAGATAAACACCATATATTTT. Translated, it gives CASSFRLRGTKINTIYF.

Here the CDR3 DNA reads TGCGCCAGCAGCCAAGGAATTGGACAGCTCTCCTACGAGCAGTACTTC. Protein product: CASSQGIGQLSYEQYF. The genes are TRBV4-1 and TRBJ2-7, with a tentative D call TRBD1 (6 bases). Trimming took off 1 base at V and 0 bases at J, with 13 bases between the two ends. Germline CDR1 MGHRA, CDR2 YSYEKL. The CDR3 sequence is 16 residues long.